Following are 31 T cell receptor beta chains from one sample sequenced in a study of cytomegalovirus exposure and HLA in healthy donors. Both 60 Vbeta primers and 13 Jbeta primers went into the PCR. Libraries were prepared by immunoSEQ multiplex PCR; TCRdb keeps only in-frame clonotypes and omits some of them. Of about 140,000 clones listed, 68% are singletons. The sample taken for sequencing was PBMCs. The receptors stem from a man aged 55 to 70 in good health and CMV-seronegative.

V and J are TRBV19 and TRBJ2-2, with TRBD2 as a possible D gene (6 bases). The CDR3 is 14 residues long. CDR1 is LNHDA, CDR2 SQIVND, per germline (reference sequence). Trimming shortened V by 9 bases and J by 4 bases, and 15 bases separated the two germline ends. The CDR3 sequence: CASSLAEGTGELFF. CDR3 nucleotides: TGTGCCAGCTCCTTAGCGGAGGGCACCGGGGAGCTGTTTTTT.

The J gene is TRBJ2-3, the V gene TRBV29-1; 9 bases line up with TRBD2. V lost 6 bases and J lost 0; bases outside the gene matches: 4. This CDR3 has 14 residues. The V gene's germline CDR1 is SQVTM and CDR2 ANQGSEA. CDR3 DNA sequence: TGCAGCGTCCAAACTAGCGGGAGCACAGATACGCAGTATTTT. Amino acids: CSVQTSGSTDTQYF.

CDR3 residues: CASSTAGTSGQETQYF. DNA of the CDR3: TGTGCCAGCAGCACGGCCGGGACTAGCGGACAAGAGACCCAGTACTTC. The rearrangement joins TRBV7-2 to TRBJ2-5; TRBD2 agrees at 11 bases. The CDR3 has 16 amino acids. The J segment lost 2 bases and the V segment lost 5 bases, leaving 7 bases of the junction unmatched. CDR1 and CDR2 (germline): SGHTA, FQGNSA.

The CDR3 is CASSLQGIEAFF. The CDR3 DNA reads TGTGCCAGCAGCCTACAGGGTATTGAAGCTTTCTTT. The rearrangement links TRBV28 to TRBJ1-1; D is possibly TRBD1 (6 bases). Germline V gene data show CDR1 as MDHEN and CDR2 as SYDVKM. V gave up 6 bases and J gave up 7 bases, with 12 bases separating them. CDR3 size: 12 residues.

The table lists this clone with a few counts. The genes are TRBV9 and TRBJ2-7; 7 positions match TRBD1. Trimming at V came to 2 bases and at J to 5 bases, leaving 16 bases not matched to a gene. From germline, CDR1 is SGDLS and CDR2 YYNGEE. This CDR3 is 17 amino acids long. CDR3 loop: CASSVRKRGTVVDEQYF. In DNA, the CDR3 is TGTGCCAGCAGCGTGAGGAAGAGGGGGACAGTAGTGGACGAGCAGTACTTC.

The genes are TRBV19 and TRBJ2-1; D not certain. This CDR3 spans 12 amino acids. The germline V gene encodes CDR1 LNHDA and CDR2 SQIVND (reference sequence). V was clipped by 10 bases and J by 8 bases, with 15 bases between them. CDR3 nucleotides: TGTGCCAACCCACCGTGGCTCCATGAGCAGTTCTTC. Amino acids: CANPPWLHEQFF.

This clone was detected a few times. J is TRBJ2-2 and V is TRBV7-6, with 9 bases matching TRBD1. Germline CDR1 reads SGHVS; CDR2 reads FNYEAQ. J gave up 6 bases and V 2 bases, and 7 bases lay outside the gene matches. The CDR3 spans 16 residues. CDR3: CASSLMGQGLSGELFF. The DNA for the CDR3 is TGTGCCAGCAGCTTAATGGGACAGGGTCTTTCCGGGGAGCTGTTTTTT. The whole variable domain, filled in from reference TRBV7-6 and TRBJ2-2, reads GAGVSQSPRYKVTKRGQDVALRCDPISGHVSLYWYRQALGQGPEFLTYFNYEAQQDKSGLPNDRFSAERPEGSISTLTIQRTEQRDSAMYRCASSLMGQGLSGELFFGEGSRLTVL.

The V gene is TRBV19, the J gene TRBJ2-3; TRBD2 agrees at 14 bases. CDR1 is LNHDA, CDR2 SQIVND, per germline (reference sequence). V trimming: 6 bases; J trimming: 2 bases; junction bases outside the gene matches: 13. This CDR3 comprises 19 residues. Here the CDR3 reads CASSETSGRAGPYTDTQYF. DNA of the CDR3: TGTGCCAGTAGCGAGACTAGCGGGAGGGCCGGACCCTACACAGATACGCAGTATTTT.

A few counts support this clone. The gene calls are TRBV6-5 and TRBJ2-2, with 7 bases matching TRBD1. Germline V gives CDR1 MNHEY, CDR2 SVGAGI. This CDR3 comprises 13 residues. The CDR3 region is CATGRGSAGELFF. The CDR3 coding sequence is TGTGCTACGGGCAGGGGGTCGGCCGGGGAGCTGTTTTTT.

V is TRBV5-1 and J is TRBJ1-5; no clear D gene. The CDR3 runs 15 residues. Trimming removed 0 bases at V and 1 base at J, with 8 bases between. CDR1 and CDR2 from the germline V gene are SGHRS and YFSETQ. The CDR3 region is CASSLAGVSNQPQHF. Written as DNA, the CDR3 is TGCGCCAGCAGCTTGGCCGGGGTCAGCAATCAGCCCCAGCATTTT.

This clone is a singleton in its sample. The rearrangement uses TRBV6-6 and TRBJ2-5, with D possibly being TRBD2 (5 bases). CDR1 is MNHNY and CDR2 is SVGAGI in the germline V gene (reference sequence). CDR3 size: 16 residues. Trimming shortened V by 4 bases and J by 2 bases, and 17 bases separated the two germline ends. The CDR3, as DNA: TGTGCCAGCAGTTCTGGACGGGGTTTCGGACAAGAGACCCAGTACTTC. Translating gives CASSSGRGFGQETQYF.

This chain connects TRBV5-1 to TRBJ2-7, with no clear D. The length of the CDR3 is 13 residues. CDR1 and CDR2 from the germline V gene are SGHRS and YFSETQ. Trimming stripped 4 bases from V and 6 bases from J, with 14 bases between. The CDR3 bases are TGCGCCAGCAGCAGCCTAGAGACCCTCGAGCAGTACTTC. This encodes CASSSLETLEQYF.

The J gene is TRBJ2-4, the V gene TRBV5-6, with 10 bases identical to TRBD1. The J segment lost 5 bases and the V segment lost 5 bases, leaving 13 bases of the junction unmatched. The CDR3 loop spans 17 amino acids. The V gene's germline CDR1 is SGHDT and CDR2 YYEEEE. The CDR3: CASSQPGQGLLENIQYF. The CDR3 DNA sequence: TGTGCCAGCAGTCAGCCGGGACAGGGGTTGTTGGAAAACATTCAGTACTTC.

This clone occurred a few times. The chain joins TRBV5-5 to TRBJ1-4, with D possibly TRBD1 on 6 matching bases. Trimming cost V 1 base and J 0 bases, with 19 bases left between them. The V gene's germline CDR1 is SGHKS and CDR2 YYEKEE (reference sequence). The CDR3 totals 19 residues. Here the CDR3 DNA reads TGTGCCAGCAGCTTGACTTCCCAGGGGACGGCGTCAACTAATGAAAAACTGTTTTTT. This codes for CASSLTSQGTASTNEKLFF.

CDR3 residues: CASSLSLDINTGELFF. Here the CDR3 DNA reads TGTGCCAGCAGCTTGAGCCTAGATATTAACACCGGGGAGCTGTTTTTT. This sequence joins TRBV5-4 and TRBJ2-2; D gene ambiguous. The ends were cut back, 1 base at V and 2 bases at J, with 12 bases in the middle. The CDR3 loop spans 16 amino acids. Germline V gene sequence: CDR1 SGHNT, CDR2 YYREEE (reference sequence).

This chain uses TRBV30 with TRBJ2-7, with D maybe TRBD2 (6 bases). This CDR3 comprises 11 residues. V was trimmed by 4 bases and J by 3 bases, leaving 7 bases between them. Looked up from germline, CDR1 is GTSNPN and CDR2 is SVGIG (reference sequence). The CDR3 here is CAWTTSYEQYF. In nucleotides, the CDR3 is TGTGCCTGGACGACTAGCTACGAGCAGTACTTC.

The rearrangement uses TRBV4-2 and TRBJ1-5; 7 positions match TRBD1. The CDR3 length is 16 residues. The V gene's germline CDR1 is LGHNA and CDR2 YNFKEQ. J lost 5 bases, V lost 0 bases, and 7 bases had no gene match. CDR3 in DNA: TGTGCCAGCAGCCAAGATGGTCAGGGGGGTTATCAGCCCCAGCATTTT. This sequence encodes CASSQDGQGGYQPQHF.

At least ten counts were recorded for this clone. The chain recombines TRBV10-3 with TRBJ1-1; D call uncertain. Trimming left V 0 bases short and J 5 bases short, with 10 bases between. The CDR3 contains 14 residues. CDR1 and CDR2 (germline): ENHRY, SYGVKD. The CDR3 coding sequence is TGTGCCATCAGTGAGTCGGGTGGAGAGACTGAAGCTTTCTTT. Protein sequence: CAISESGGETEAFF.

The chain recombines TRBV5-6 with TRBJ1-5; TRBD1 might be the D (6 bases). The length of the CDR3 is 13 residues. V lost 5 bases to trimming and J lost 8 bases, with 14 bases between them. Germline values: CDR1 SGHDT, CDR2 YYEEEE. The CDR3 is CASSTGSLEPQHF. The DNA for the CDR3 is TGTGCCAGCAGTACAGGGAGTTTGGAGCCCCAGCATTTT.

The chain couples TRBV30 to TRBJ1-5; TRBD1 aligns across 7 bases. This CDR3 comprises 13 residues. J gave up 2 bases and V 2 bases, and 0 bases lay outside the gene matches. CDR1 is GTSNPN and CDR2 is SVGIG in the germline V gene (reference sequence). CDR3 coding DNA: TGTGCCTGGAGTAGGGGGCGCAATCAGCCCCAGCATTTT. Translated: CAWSRGRNQPQHF.

V is TRBV9 and J is TRBJ1-1; 7 bases line up with TRBD1. V dropped 3 bases and J dropped 0; count of bases not matched to a gene: 2. Germline V lookup: CDR1 SGDLS, CDR2 YYNGEE. CDR3 length equals 14 residues. The CDR3 nucleotides read TGTGCCAGCAGCGCGGGACAGATGAACACTGAAGCTTTCTTT. It is translated as CASSAGQMNTEAFF.

The chain has TRBV10-3 and TRBJ2-5; 10 nucleotides match TRBD2. The CDR3 has 14 amino acids. Unmatched junction bases numbered 10, after V lost 10 bases and J lost 5 bases. Looked up from germline, CDR1 is ENHRY and CDR2 is SYGVKD. This chain's CDR3 is CATRSGRAMETQYF. For the CDR3, the DNA is TGTGCCACTCGGAGCGGGAGGGCCATGGAGACCCAGTACTTC.

This clone occurred a few times. The CDR3 coding sequence is TGTGCCAGCAGTCTTTACACCGATGGCTACACCTTC. Translation gives CASSLYTDGYTF. The chain carries TRBV25-1 and TRBJ1-2; D gene uncertain. This CDR3 region has 12 residues. The V end was cut by 5 bases, the J end by 6 bases, with 10 bases between. Per germline, CDR1 MGHDK and CDR2 SYGVNS.

This chain links TRBV7-6 with TRBJ1-1, with TRBD1 matching over 7 bases. The CDR3 covers 15 residues. V trimming: 6 bases; J trimming: 0 bases; junction bases outside the gene matches: 7. CDR1 is SGHVS and CDR2 is FNYEAQ in the germline V gene. The CDR3 nucleotides are TGTGCCAGCAGTCCGGGACAGACCTTGAACACTGAAGCTTTCTTT. Encoded protein: CASSPGQTLNTEAFF.

This chain joins TRBV6-6 and TRBJ1-1; D unresolved. CDR1 is MNHNY and CDR2 is SVGAGI in the germline V gene (reference sequence). The length of the CDR3 is 13 residues. V lost 2 bases, J lost 1 base, and 5 bases lay in between. Written as DNA, the CDR3 is TGTGCCAGCAGTTACGGGCCGAACACTGAAGCTTTCTTT. Translating gives CASSYGPNTEAFF.

The chain links TRBV5-1 to TRBJ1-1; D might be TRBD1 (6 bases). CDR3 length: 15 residues. Trimming pared 0 bases from V and 6 bases from J, leaving 15 bases between. In germline, CDR1 is SGHRS, CDR2 YFSETQ. DNA for the CDR3: TGCGCCAGCAGCTTGGTAGCGGGGGCGCGGGCTGAAGCTTTCTTT. Its protein is CASSLVAGARAEAFF.

The rearrangement uses TRBV7-3 and TRBJ2-3, with D perhaps TRBD2 (6 bases). The CDR3 contains 14 residues. Trimming pared 5 bases from V and 4 bases from J, leaving 13 bases between. Per the germline V gene, CDR1 is SGHTA and CDR2 is FQGTGA. The CDR3: CASSPKRASDTQYF. The CDR3 region has the DNA TGTGCCAGCAGCCCGAAGCGGGCCTCAGATACGCAGTATTTT.

V usage is TRBV11-2 and J usage is TRBJ1-1; possibly TRBD1 for D (5 bases). Trimming took off 4 bases at V and 4 bases at J, with 13 bases between the two ends. CDR1 and CDR2 (germline): SGHAT, FQNNGV. This CDR3 comprises 14 residues. This chain's CDR3 is CASSYSGRRTEAFF. Here the CDR3 DNA reads TGTGCCAGCAGCTACTCAGGGCGACGCACTGAAGCTTTCTTT. The full variable domain, with the rest looked up from reference TRBV11-2 and TRBJ1-1, is EAGVAQSPRYKIIEKRQSVAFWCNPISGHATLYWYQQILGQGPKLLIQFQNNGVVDDSQLPKDRFSAERLKGVDSTLKIQPAKLEDSAVYLCASSYSGRRTEAFFGQGTRLTVV.

The rearrangement uses TRBV11-2 and TRBJ2-1, with D perhaps TRBD2 (5 bases). With 0 bases removed from V and 15 bases from J, the gap between germline ends came to 12 bases. The germline CDR1 and CDR2 sequences are SGHAT and FQNNGV. CDR3 length equals 12 residues. CDR3 protein: CASSLDSTTRFF. Written as DNA, the CDR3 is TGTGCCAGCAGCTTAGATTCGACTACCCGGTTCTTC.

The chain combines TRBV28 with TRBJ1-1, with TRBD1 identical over 7 bases. CDR1 MDHEN and CDR2 SYDVKM come from the germline V gene. V lost 6 bases to trimming and J lost 4 bases; unmatched junction nucleotides: 5. The CDR3 covers 13 residues. The CDR3 sequence: CASSPQGVTEAFF. The CDR3 DNA is TGTGCCAGCAGCCCTCAGGGGGTCACTGAAGCTTTCTTT.

This chain links TRBV18 with TRBJ2-2; 10 nucleotides line up with TRBD1. V dropped 5 bases and J dropped 5; count of bases not matched to a gene: 5. CDR1 and CDR2 from the germline V gene are KGHSH and LQKENI. The CDR3 has 15 residues. The DNA for the CDR3 is TGTGCCAGCTCATCAGACAGGGGGCGGACCGGGGAGCTGTTTTTT. This codes for CASSSDRGRTGELFF.